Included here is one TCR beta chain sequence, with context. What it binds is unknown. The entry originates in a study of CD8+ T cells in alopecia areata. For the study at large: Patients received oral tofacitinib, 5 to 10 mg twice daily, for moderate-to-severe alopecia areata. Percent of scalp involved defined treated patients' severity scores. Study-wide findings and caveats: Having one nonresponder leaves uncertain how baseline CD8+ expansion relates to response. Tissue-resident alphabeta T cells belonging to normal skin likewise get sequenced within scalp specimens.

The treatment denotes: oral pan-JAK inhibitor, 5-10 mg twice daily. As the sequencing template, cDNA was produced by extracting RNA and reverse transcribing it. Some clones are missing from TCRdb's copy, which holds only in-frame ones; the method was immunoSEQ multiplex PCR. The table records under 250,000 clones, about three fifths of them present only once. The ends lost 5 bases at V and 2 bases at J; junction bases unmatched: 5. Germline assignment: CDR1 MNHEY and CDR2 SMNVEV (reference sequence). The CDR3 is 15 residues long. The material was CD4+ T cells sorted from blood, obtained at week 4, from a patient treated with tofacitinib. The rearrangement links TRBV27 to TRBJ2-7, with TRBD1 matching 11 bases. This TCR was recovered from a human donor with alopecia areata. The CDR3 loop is CASSKPGQGAYEQYF. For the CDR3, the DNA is TGTGCCAGCAGTAAGCCGGGACAGGGGGCCTACGAGCAGTACTTC.